The clone carrying this T cell receptor beta chain has only one observation. The data derive from a study of blood T cell repertoires in COVID-19. CDR1 and CDR2 (germline): SEHNR, FQNEAQ (reference sequence). The CDR3 runs 13 residues. V was trimmed by 1 base and J by 8 bases, leaving 11 bases between them. Profiled with immunoSEQ multiplex PCR; TCRdb holds only in-frame clones, not every one. Here the sample spans 40,000 or so clones, almost 90% being singletons. The sequenced material came from peripheral blood. The rearrangement uses TRBV7-9 and TRBJ1-2; D might be TRBD1 (5 bases). The clonotype comes from a human donor in a cohort sampled during active COVID-19. As DNA, the CDR3 is TGTGCCAGCAGCTTAGAAGTTAGGGGCGGCTACACCTTC. Its protein product is CASSLEVRGGYTF.